What follows are 15 T cell receptor beta chains derived from one specimen sequenced in a study of T cell responses to AZD1222 COVID-19 vaccine. Sequencing was performed with immunoSEQ multiplex PCR; in TCRdb, only in-frame clones are kept and a portion is missing. The profile covers tens of thousands of clones, with 70% to 90% appearing a single time and 4.9% taken by the ten largest. Sequencing used peripheral blood, obtained on day 0 of AZD1222 vaccination. The receptors stem from an adult in good health.

The chain links TRBV18 to TRBJ1-5; weak D call: TRBD1 (5 bases). The CDR3 length is 13 residues. Per the germline V gene, CDR1 is KGHSH and CDR2 is LQKENI. The V end lost 6 bases, the J end lost 3 bases, and 9 bases lay between the germline ends. The CDR3 sequence is CASSDSPNQPQHF. The CDR3 bases are TGTGCCAGCTCCGACAGCCCCAATCAGCCCCAGCATTTT.

The gene calls are TRBV2 and TRBJ2-5, with 8 bases fitting TRBD2. Germline assignment: CDR1 SNHLY and CDR2 FYNNEI. Unmatched junction bases numbered 3, after V lost 5 bases and J lost 1 base. This CDR3 comprises 14 residues. CDR3 in DNA: TGTGCCAGCAGTCGGGGGGGCACCCAAGAGACCCAGTACTTC. Amino acids: CASSRGGTQETQYF.

V is TRBV7-9 and J is TRBJ1-5; D gene uncertain. Trimming shortened V by 6 bases and J by 0 bases, and 9 bases separated the two germline ends. Germline lookup yields CDR1 SEHNR and CDR2 FQNEAQ (reference sequence). The CDR3 is made up of 14 amino acids. The CDR3 here is CASSWANSNQPQHF. The CDR3 DNA is TGTGCCAGCAGTTGGGCTAATAGCAATCAGCCCCAGCATTTT.

The rearrangement uses TRBV30 and TRBJ2-3, with 9 positions matching TRBD2. CDR1 is GTSNPN, CDR2 SVGIG, per germline (reference sequence). The CDR3 contains 13 residues. Trimming at V came to 5 bases and at J to 2 bases, leaving 2 bases not matched to a gene. The CDR3 reads CAWGTSNTDTQYF. The CDR3 nucleotides read TGTGCCTGGGGGACTAGCAACACAGATACGCAGTATTTT.

CDR3 protein: CASSLAGTGKNTEAFF. In nucleotides, the CDR3 is TGTGCCAGCAGCTTAGCCGGGACAGGAAAGAACACTGAAGCTTTCTTT. This sequence joins TRBV11-2 and TRBJ1-1; the match to TRBD1 covers 8 bases. Germline CDR1 and CDR2: SGHAT and FQNNGV. V was clipped by 1 base and J by 1 base; unmatched bases: 5. The CDR3 loop spans 16 amino acids. Variable domain in full (rest from reference TRBV11-2 and TRBJ1-1): EAGVAQSPRYKIIEKRQSVAFWCNPISGHATLYWYQQILGQGPKLLIQFQNNGVVDDSQLPKDRFSAERLKGVDSTLKIQPAKLEDSAVYLCASSLAGTGKNTEAFFGQGTRLTVV.

J is TRBJ1-1 and V is TRBV5-4, with 9 bases aligning to TRBD1. This CDR3 is built from 17 residues. The germline V gene encodes CDR1 SGHNT and CDR2 YYREEE (reference sequence). Losses at the gene ends were 6 bases for V and 0 bases for J; bases not matched to a gene: 12. In DNA, the CDR3 is TGTGCCAGCACCCCCAGAGGACAGGGGAATCTGAACACTGAAGCTTTCTTT. Translation gives CASTPRGQGNLNTEAFF.

V and J are TRBV5-1 and TRBJ1-2, with D possibly TRBD1 on 5 matching bases. Germline V gene data show CDR1 as SGHRS and CDR2 as YFSETQ. The CDR3 covers 14 residues. Trimming removed 4 bases at V and 6 bases at J, with 16 bases between. CDR3 sequence reads: CASSTDGGWDGYTF. CDR3 nucleotides: TGCGCCAGCAGCACCGACGGGGGTTGGGATGGCTACACCTTC.

The chain combines TRBV12-3 or TRBV12-4 with TRBJ1-2; TRBD1 is a possible D gene (5 bases). This CDR3 spans 12 amino acids. Trimming took off 3 bases at V and 5 bases at J, with 7 bases between the two ends. This CDR3 is CASSFTGYGYTF. In DNA form, the CDR3 reads TGTGCCAGCAGTTTCACAGGATATGGCTACACCTTC.

The chain joins TRBV11-2 to TRBJ2-5, with 7 bases lining up with TRBD1. Losses at the gene ends were 1 base for V and 5 bases for J; bases not matched to a gene: 10. CDR1 SGHAT and CDR2 FQNNGV come from the germline V gene. There are 16 residues in the CDR3. CDR3 bases: TGTGCCAGCAGCTTAGTTACTGGACAGGACGGGGAGACCCAGTACTTC. The encoded protein is CASSLVTGQDGETQYF.

CDR3 sequence: CSARPGVEAFF. Written as DNA, the CDR3 is TGCAGTGCTAGGCCCGGGGTTGAAGCTTTCTTT. The chain combines TRBV20-1 with TRBJ1-1, with no clear D. CDR1 and CDR2 (germline): DFQATT, SNEGSKA (reference sequence). CDR3 length: 11 amino acids. Trimming took off 3 bases at V and 7 bases at J, with 9 bases between the two ends.

The chain recombines TRBV27 with TRBJ2-2; a weak D match, TRBD1 (6 bases). Per the germline V gene, CDR1 is MNHEY and CDR2 is SMNVEV (reference sequence). The CDR3 sequence is 14 residues long. V lost 5 bases and J lost 7, with 14 bases in between. Here the CDR3 reads CASSQTTGLGELFF. The CDR3 nucleotides read TGTGCCAGCAGTCAGACTACAGGGCTCGGGGAGCTGTTTTTT.

This chain joins TRBV19 and TRBJ2-7, with 10 bases matching TRBD1. From germline, CDR1 is LNHDA and CDR2 SQIVND (reference sequence). This CDR3 has 14 residues. V gave up 4 bases and J gave up 4 bases; unmatched junction bases: 4. This CDR3 is CASSKDRGHYEQYF. The CDR3 DNA reads TGTGCCAGTAGTAAAGACAGGGGGCATTACGAGCAGTACTTC.

This chain uses TRBV20-1 with TRBJ1-5, with a weak D call TRBD1 (6 bases). V lost 3 bases to trimming and J lost 4 bases, with 13 bases between them. The germline gives CDR1 DFQATT, CDR2 SNEGSKA (reference sequence). CDR3 length equals 14 residues. CDR3 in amino acids: CSASWGGTNQPQHF. CDR3 bases: TGCAGTGCTAGTTGGGGGGGGACAAATCAGCCCCAGCATTTT.

The V call is TRBV6-5, the J call TRBJ1-5; D is perhaps TRBD1 (5 bases). V was clipped by 2 bases and J by 5 bases, with 16 bases between them. The germline V gene encodes CDR1 MNHEY and CDR2 SVGAGI. The CDR3 length is 16 residues. CDR3: CASSYTYQGGDQPQHF. CDR3 DNA sequence: TGTGCCAGCAGTTACACCTACCAGGGTGGGGATCAGCCCCAGCATTTT.

On this clone itself: At the DNA level, this CDR3 is encoded by other sequences in the same sample as well. The gene calls are TRBV2 and TRBJ1-5; the match to TRBD1 covers 7 bases. The CDR3 is 14 amino acids. Trimming removed 4 bases from V and 7 bases from J; junction bases left unmatched: 7. Germline CDR1 SNHLY, CDR2 FYNNEI. The CDR3 loop reads CASSGTGENQPQHF. The CDR3 DNA is TGTGCCAGCAGTGGCACAGGGGAGAACCAGCCCCAGCATTTT.